This is a list of T cell receptor beta chains from one sample in a study of PD-L1 blockade in urothelial cancer. Profiled with immunoSEQ multiplex PCR; TCRdb holds only in-frame clones, not every one. Here the sample spans about 84,000 clones, 82% being singletons. Sequences were derived from PBMCs, sampled around atezolizumab (anti-PD-L1) treatment. These receptors all come from a man aged 70-80 years with urothelial cancer. The CDR3 runs from the conserved cysteine through the conserved F or W.

V gene: TRBV19; J gene: TRBJ2-7; CDR3 protein: CASATQDKAYEQYF
V gene: TRBV12-5; J gene: TRBJ1-5; CDR3 protein: CASGPPTGYGNQPQHF
V gene: TRBV5-6; J gene: TRBJ2-7; CDR3 protein: CASSIPSGTYEQYF
V gene: TRBV6-4; J gene: TRBJ2-5; CDR3 protein: CASSAGPSETQYF
V gene: TRBV13; J gene: TRBJ2-3; CDR3 protein: CASSLSPNTQYF
V gene: TRBV27; J gene: TRBJ2-7; CDR3 protein: CASSLDWATAGTYEQYF
V gene: TRBV28; J gene: TRBJ1-4; CDR3 protein: CASSLPGYEKLFF
V gene: TRBV10-3; J gene: TRBJ2-5; CDR3 protein: CATRTGETQYF
V gene: TRBV7-8; J gene: TRBJ1-5; CDR3 protein: CASSLATRQRYSNQPQHF
V gene: TRBV5-4; J gene: TRBJ2-3; CDR3 protein: CASSLGVAGDTDTQYF
V gene: TRBV7-9; J gene: TRBJ1-1; CDR3 protein: CASSPGTGQGNTEAFF
V gene: TRBV19; J gene: TRBJ2-7; CDR3 protein: CASSSAGRYEQYF
V gene: TRBV2; J gene: .; CDR3 protein: CASRGNRVSGSYEQYF
V gene: TRBV5-1; J gene: TRBJ1-4; CDR3 protein: CASSLAAGQGEKLFF
V gene: TRBV9; J gene: TRBJ2-3; CDR3 protein: CASRSGGGHTDTQYF
V gene: TRBV10-1; J gene: TRBJ2-7; CDR3 protein: CASSEALATYEQYF
V gene: TRBV11-2; J gene: TRBJ1-4; CDR3 protein: CASSVNAGAGEKLFF
V gene: TRBV11-3; J gene: TRBJ1-4; CDR3 protein: CASSPRTTLPGKLFF
V gene: TRBV7-9; J gene: TRBJ2-7; CDR3 protein: CASSLRGQGADEQYF
V gene: TRBV4-3; J gene: TRBJ1-2; CDR3 protein: CASSPHTSGTGPNYGYTF
V gene: TRBV27; J gene: TRBJ1-5; CDR3 protein: CASSLQGAHQPQHF
V gene: TRBV7-9; J gene: TRBJ1-1; CDR3 protein: CASSSRDSPNTEAFF
V gene: TRBV11-3; J gene: TRBJ2-5; CDR3 protein: CASSLGGTRQETQYF
V gene: TRBV11-2; J gene: TRBJ2-1; CDR3 protein: CASSLDLNSLNEQFF
V gene: TRBV7-2; J gene: TRBJ1-1; CDR3 protein: CASSLGTASLEAFF
V gene: TRBV13; J gene: TRBJ1-2; CDR3 protein: CASILQGTGGYTF
V gene: TRBV11-2; J gene: TRBJ1-2; CDR3 protein: CASSLGQSYGYTF
V gene: TRBV5-1; J gene: TRBJ1-1; CDR3 protein: CASSLKGQGASEAFF
V gene: TRBV2; J gene: TRBJ1-2; CDR3 protein: CASSVDSYGYTF
V gene: TRBV14; J gene: TRBJ2-7; CDR3 protein: CASSQEQGALAYEQYF
V gene: TRBV14; J gene: TRBJ2-3; CDR3 protein: CASSPGTSGPTDTQYF
V gene: TRBV2; J gene: TRBJ1-1; CDR3 protein: CASSDRLNTEAFF
V gene: TRBV11-2; J gene: TRBJ1-3; CDR3 protein: CASRKTGAGNTIYF
V gene: TRBV4-3; J gene: TRBJ1-5; CDR3 protein: CASSQEWGQGYQPQHF
V gene: TRBV5-5; J gene: TRBJ2-7; CDR3 protein: CASSLNPDRTYEQYF
V gene: TRBV5-5; J gene: TRBJ1-5; CDR3 protein: CASSLGTGGNQPQHF
V gene: TRBV19; J gene: TRBJ1-2; CDR3 protein: CASSIGGTGGSYGYTF
V gene: TRBV6-6; J gene: TRBJ1-1; CDR3 protein: CASRTQLNTEAFF
V gene: TRBV4-1; J gene: TRBJ2-1; CDR3 protein: CASSRGLAGGSSYNEQFF